Below are 20 T cell receptor beta chains sequenced from a single sample in a study of cytomegalovirus exposure and HLA in healthy donors. A multiplex PCR was run with 60 Vbeta primers and 13 Jbeta primers. Profiled with immunoSEQ multiplex PCR; TCRdb holds only in-frame clones, not every one. The sample has about 150,000 clones, 73% seen once. The sample comprised PBMCs. All receptors come from a young woman in good health and CMV-seronegative.

The chain joins TRBV19 to TRBJ1-2, with 7 bases identical to TRBD1. Germline CDR1 LNHDA, CDR2 SQIVND (reference sequence). V trimming: 5 bases; J trimming: 6 bases; junction bases outside the gene matches: 9. CDR3 length: 14 amino acids. In DNA, the CDR3 is TGTGCCAGTAGTCCAACCGACAGGGCACATGGCTACACCTTC. It yields the protein CASSPTDRAHGYTF.

The chain carries TRBV19 and TRBJ2-3, with a tentative D call TRBD2 (6 bases). The germline V gene has CDR1 LNHDA and CDR2 SQIVND (reference sequence). The CDR3 contains 14 residues. Deletions cut 5 bases from V and 3 bases from J, with 12 bases between. The DNA of the CDR3 is TGTGCCAGTAGTCAGGCGGGGACTACAGATACGCAGTATTTT. It specifies CASSQAGTTDTQYF.

The gene calls are TRBV19 and TRBJ2-3, with D hard to call. V lost 8 bases, J lost 0 bases, and 9 bases lay in between. CDR3 length: 13 amino acids. Germline values: CDR1 LNHDA, CDR2 SQIVND (reference sequence). CDR3 nucleotide sequence: TGTGCCAGTTGTGTATCTAGCACAGATACGCAGTATTTT. This sequence encodes CASCVSSTDTQYF.

V and J are TRBV27 and TRBJ2-6; D remains ambiguous. The CDR3 runs to 16 residues. Germline CDR1 is MNHEY and CDR2 is SMNVEV (reference sequence). V lost 4 bases to trimming and J lost 0 bases, with 10 bases between them. The CDR3 region is CASSSRRPSGANVLTF. In DNA, the CDR3 is TGTGCCAGCAGTTCCAGGCGTCCCTCTGGGGCCAACGTCCTGACTTTC.

The chain couples TRBV9 to TRBJ2-7; weak D call: TRBD2 (7 bases). The CDR3 is 16 residues long. CDR1 SGDLS and CDR2 YYNGEE come from the germline V gene. V was pared by 3 bases and J by 0 bases, with 16 bases between. The CDR3, as DNA: TGTGCCAGCAGCGCCCGGGGGGCGGGCCCCTCCTACGAGCAGTACTTC. It specifies CASSARGAGPSYEQYF.

The chain carries TRBV4-1 and TRBJ2-3; 14 bases map to TRBD2. Trimming took 2 bases from V and 6 from J; bases not matched to a gene: 13. CDR3 length: 19 amino acids. Germline CDR1 MGHRA, CDR2 YSYEKL. The CDR3 spells CASSQPLGLAGVLGDTQYF. The CDR3 nucleotides read TGCGCCAGCAGCCAACCCTTGGGACTAGCGGGAGTGTTGGGGGATACGCAGTATTTT.

The V call is TRBV11-2, the J call TRBJ2-1; a possible D gene is TRBD2 (6 bases). The CDR3 totals 16 residues. Trimming removed 1 base from V and 7 bases from J, with 17 bases in between. CDR1 and CDR2 (germline): SGHAT, FQNNGV. The CDR3 is CASSLGLGGTGNEQFF. CDR3 coding DNA: TGTGCCAGCAGCTTAGGCCTTGGCGGGACGGGAAATGAGCAGTTCTTC.

This rearrangement joins TRBV7-9 to TRBJ1-4, with D uncertain. Germline V lookup: CDR1 SEHNR, CDR2 FQNEAQ (reference sequence). The CDR3 covers 12 residues. Deletions cut 8 bases from V and 8 bases from J, with 12 bases between. CDR3 bases: TGTGCCAGCGGTCGTCCGGTGGAAAAACTGTTTTTT. It translates to CASGRPVEKLFF.

This clone has a handful of counts. The sample has other DNA sequences that encode this CDR3 too. The chain links TRBV19 to TRBJ1-5; 7 nucleotides match TRBD1. With 4 bases clipped from V and 0 bases from J, the junction kept 9 bases outside the gene matches. The CDR3 runs to 17 residues. Looked up from germline, CDR1 is LNHDA and CDR2 is SQIVND (reference sequence). CDR3 sequence: CASSSPYRGGSNQPQHF. The DNA of the CDR3 is TGTGCCAGTAGTAGCCCGTACAGGGGCGGTAGCAATCAGCCCCAGCATTTT.

The chain uses TRBV6-6 and TRBJ1-1, with 7 bases matching TRBD1. This CDR3 comprises 15 residues. Germline V gene lookup returns CDR1 MNHNY and CDR2 SVGAGI (reference sequence). V trimming: 5 bases; J trimming: 3 bases; junction bases outside the gene matches: 9. The CDR3 DNA sequence: TGTGCCAGCAGTGATCCGACAGGGCGGGACACTGAAGCTTTCTTT. It codes for CASSDPTGRDTEAFF.

The J gene is TRBJ1-6, the V gene TRBV19; TRBD1 matches at 10 bases. The CDR3 contains 15 residues. Losses at the gene ends were 5 bases for V and 10 bases for J; bases not matched to a gene: 8. CDR1 LNHDA and CDR2 SQIVND come from the germline V gene (reference sequence). CDR3 nucleotide sequence: TGTGCCAGTAGTGGTCGACAGGGGGCATTATCACCCCTCCACTTT. This sequence encodes CASSGRQGALSPLHF.

The chain couples TRBV10-3 to TRBJ1-1, with D perhaps matching TRBD1 (6 bases). Germline-derived CDR1 and CDR2 are ENHRY and SYGVKD. Trimming took off 11 bases at V and 1 base at J, with 11 bases between the two ends. This CDR3 is 12 amino acids long. The CDR3 DNA is TGTGCCGCCAGGACAGCGAACACTGAAGCTTTCTTT. Translation: CAARTANTEAFF.

This chain links TRBV14 with TRBJ2-5; D is perhaps TRBD2 (6 bases). Germline assignment: CDR1 SGHDN and CDR2 FVKESK. Trimming shortened V by 4 bases and J by 0 bases, and 18 bases separated the two germline ends. CDR3 size: 17 residues. The CDR3 nucleotides are TGTGCCAGCAGCCGAGATCCTTCCCGGGGGTACCAAGAGACCCAGTACTTC. It codes for CASSRDPSRGYQETQYF.

The sample holds a few counts of this clone. The gene calls are TRBV11-2 and TRBJ2-3; possible D gene TRBD2, 6 bases. The CDR3 sequence is 16 residues long. V was clipped by 4 bases and J by 5 bases, with 19 bases between them. Germline V gene lookup returns CDR1 SGHAT and CDR2 FQNNGV. CDR3 bases: TGTGCCAGCAGCTGGGCCCAGGGACTCGCGAAAGATACGCAGTATTTT. As protein: CASSWAQGLAKDTQYF. Supplemented by reference TRBV11-2 and TRBJ2-3, the full variable domain reads EAGVAQSPRYKIIEKRQSVAFWCNPISGHATLYWYQQILGQGPKLLIQFQNNGVVDDSQLPKDRFSAERLKGVDSTLKIQPAKLEDSAVYLCASSWAQGLAKDTQYFGPGTRLTVL.

The chain uses TRBV18 and TRBJ1-4; D might be TRBD1 (6 bases). CDR1 and CDR2 (germline): KGHSH, LQKENI. The CDR3 has 16 residues. Trimming took off 4 bases at V and 0 bases at J, with 12 bases between the two ends. The CDR3 DNA sequence: TGTGCCAGCTCACTCGGACAGCAGGCAACTAATGAAAAACTGTTTTTT. Its translation: CASSLGQQATNEKLFF.

A word on this clone: At one boundary the junction diverges from the germline segment, which might be a read error. In the same sample, other DNA sequences code for this CDR3. The V gene is TRBV5-1, the J gene TRBJ2-2, with TRBD2 as a possible D gene (6 bases). The germline V gene encodes CDR1 SGHRS and CDR2 YFSETQ. The CDR3 covers 17 residues. Written as DNA, the CDR3 is TGCGCCAGCAGCTTGGCCGGAGGCGGGGTTAACACCGGAGAGCTGTTTTTT. This gives the protein CASSLAGGGVNTGELFF.

This rearrangement joins TRBV27 to TRBJ2-5, with 7 bases aligning to TRBD1. Germline V CDR1 and CDR2: MNHEY, SMNVEV (reference sequence). The V and J ends lost 4 bases and 2 bases, in that order; junction bases with no gene match: 7. The CDR3 extends over 15 amino acids. The CDR3 coding sequence is TGTGCCAGCAGTTCAACCCGGGACAGACAAGAGACCCAGTACTTC. Its protein product is CASSSTRDRQETQYF.

The chain employs TRBV28 and TRBJ1-2; maybe TRBD1 (5 bases). Germline-derived CDR1 and CDR2 are MDHEN and SYDVKM. This CDR3 spans 12 amino acids. V lost 3 bases, J lost 5 bases, and 7 bases lay in between. CDR3: CASSFQGYGYTF. The CDR3 coding sequence is TGTGCCAGCAGTTTTCAGGGATATGGCTACACCTTC.

This chain connects TRBV6-5 to TRBJ1-1; no clear D gene. This CDR3 comprises 15 residues. CDR1 is MNHEY and CDR2 is SVGAGI in the germline V gene. Deletions cut 2 bases from V and 6 bases from J, with 16 bases between. CDR3 bases: TGTGCCAGCAGTTACAGATGGTTGGGAGAGGCTGAAGCTTTCTTT. Translated: CASSYRWLGEAEAFF.

A single count supports this clone. The V call is TRBV2, the J call TRBJ1-5; maybe TRBD1 (5 bases). This CDR3 contains 13 residues. Germline CDR1 is SNHLY and CDR2 is FYNNEI. With 6 bases removed from V and 3 bases from J, the gap between germline ends came to 9 bases. The CDR3 DNA reads as TGTGCCAGCAGGATGACAGACAATCAGCCCCAGCATTTT. It specifies CASRMTDNQPQHF.